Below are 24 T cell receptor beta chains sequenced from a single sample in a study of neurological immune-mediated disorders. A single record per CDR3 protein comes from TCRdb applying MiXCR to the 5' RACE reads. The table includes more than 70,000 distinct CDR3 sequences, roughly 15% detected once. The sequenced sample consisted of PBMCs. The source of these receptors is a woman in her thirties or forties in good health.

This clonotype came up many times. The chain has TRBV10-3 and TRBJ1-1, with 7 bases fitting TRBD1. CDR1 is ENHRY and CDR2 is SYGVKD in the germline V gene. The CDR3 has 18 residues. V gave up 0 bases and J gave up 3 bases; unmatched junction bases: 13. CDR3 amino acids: CAISESNLGAGGYTEAFF. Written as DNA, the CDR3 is TGTGCCATCAGTGAGTCGAACCTCGGGGCAGGGGGTTACACTGAAGCTTTCTTT.

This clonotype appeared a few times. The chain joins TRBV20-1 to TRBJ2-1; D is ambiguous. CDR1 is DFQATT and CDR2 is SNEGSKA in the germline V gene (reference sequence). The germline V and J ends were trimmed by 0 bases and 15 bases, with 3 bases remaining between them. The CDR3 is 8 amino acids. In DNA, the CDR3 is TGCAGTGCTAGAGATGGGTTCTTC. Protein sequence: CSARDGFF.

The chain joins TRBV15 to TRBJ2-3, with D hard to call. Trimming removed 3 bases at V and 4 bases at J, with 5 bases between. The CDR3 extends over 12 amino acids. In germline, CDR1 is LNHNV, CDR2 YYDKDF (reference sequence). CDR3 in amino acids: CATSRGADTQYF. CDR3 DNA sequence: TGTGCCACCAGCAGGGGTGCAGATACGCAGTATTTT.

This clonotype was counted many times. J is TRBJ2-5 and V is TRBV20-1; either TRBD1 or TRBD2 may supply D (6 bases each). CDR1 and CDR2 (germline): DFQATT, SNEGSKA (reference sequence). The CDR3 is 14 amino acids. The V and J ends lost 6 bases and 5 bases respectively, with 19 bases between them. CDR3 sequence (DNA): TGCAGTGCAGTGGAGGGGCAGGGGTGGGAGACCCAGTACTTC. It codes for CSAVEGQGWETQYF.

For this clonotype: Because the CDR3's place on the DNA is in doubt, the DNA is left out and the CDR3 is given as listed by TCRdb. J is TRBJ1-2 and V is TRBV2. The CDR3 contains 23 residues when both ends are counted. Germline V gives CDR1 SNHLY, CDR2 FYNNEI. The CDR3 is CATGREGSYNEQFFGPGNYGYTF.

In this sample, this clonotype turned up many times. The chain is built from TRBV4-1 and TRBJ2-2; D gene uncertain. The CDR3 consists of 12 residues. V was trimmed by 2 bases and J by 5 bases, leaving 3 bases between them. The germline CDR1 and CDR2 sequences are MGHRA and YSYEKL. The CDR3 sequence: CASSQSTGELFF. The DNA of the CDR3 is TGCGCCAGCAGCCAAAGTACCGGGGAGCTGTTTTTT.

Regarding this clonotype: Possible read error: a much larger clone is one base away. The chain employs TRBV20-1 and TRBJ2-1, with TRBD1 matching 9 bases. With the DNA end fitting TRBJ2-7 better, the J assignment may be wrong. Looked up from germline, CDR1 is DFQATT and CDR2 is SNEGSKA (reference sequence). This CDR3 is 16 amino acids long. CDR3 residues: CSARVPAGQGYNEQYF. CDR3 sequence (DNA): TGCAGTGCTAGAGTACCCGCGGGACAGGGCTACAATGAGCAGTACTTC.

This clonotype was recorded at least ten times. CDR3: CASSQFLGGTYNEQFF. The CDR3 region has the DNA TGTGCCAGCAGCCAATTCTTGGGGGGGACCTACAATGAGCAGTTCTTC. This sequence joins TRBV14 and TRBJ2-1; the match to TRBD2 covers 7 bases. J was trimmed by 2 bases and V by 2 bases; bases with no gene match: 6. The CDR3 has 16 residues. Germline V gene sequence: CDR1 SGHDN, CDR2 FVKESK.

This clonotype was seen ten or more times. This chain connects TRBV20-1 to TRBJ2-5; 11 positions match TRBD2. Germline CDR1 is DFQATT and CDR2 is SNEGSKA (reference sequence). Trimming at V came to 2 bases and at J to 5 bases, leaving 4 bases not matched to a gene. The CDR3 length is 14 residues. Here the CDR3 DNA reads TGCAGTGCTAGATTAGCGGGGGGGCTTGAGACCCAGTACTTC. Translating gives CSARLAGGLETQYF.

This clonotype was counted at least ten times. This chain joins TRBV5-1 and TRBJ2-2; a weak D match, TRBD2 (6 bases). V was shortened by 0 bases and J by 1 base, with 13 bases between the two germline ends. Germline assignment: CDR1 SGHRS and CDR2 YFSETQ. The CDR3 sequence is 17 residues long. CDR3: CASSLGPPGLNTGELFF. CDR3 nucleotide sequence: TGCGCCAGCAGCTTGGGTCCCCCGGGACTGAACACCGGGGAGCTGTTTTTT.

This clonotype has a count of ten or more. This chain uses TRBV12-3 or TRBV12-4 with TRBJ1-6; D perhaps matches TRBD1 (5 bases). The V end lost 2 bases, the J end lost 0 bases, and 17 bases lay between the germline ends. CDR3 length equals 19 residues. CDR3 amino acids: CASSLYHYRTHSYNSPLHF. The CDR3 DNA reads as TGTGCCAGCAGTTTATACCATTACAGGACCCACTCCTATAATTCACCCCTCCACTTT.

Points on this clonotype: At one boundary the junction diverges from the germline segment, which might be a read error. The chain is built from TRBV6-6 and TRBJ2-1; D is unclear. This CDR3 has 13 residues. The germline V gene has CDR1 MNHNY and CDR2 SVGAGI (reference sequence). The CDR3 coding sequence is TGTGCCAGCAGACCCCCCTCCTACAATGAGCGGTTCTTC. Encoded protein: CASRPPSYNERFF.

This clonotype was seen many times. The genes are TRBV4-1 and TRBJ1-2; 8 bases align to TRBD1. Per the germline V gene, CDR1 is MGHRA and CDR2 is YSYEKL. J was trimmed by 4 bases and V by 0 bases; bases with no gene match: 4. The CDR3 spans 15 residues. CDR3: CASSQEQGAVYGYTF. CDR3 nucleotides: TGCGCCAGCAGCCAAGAGCAGGGGGCGGTCTATGGCTACACCTTC.

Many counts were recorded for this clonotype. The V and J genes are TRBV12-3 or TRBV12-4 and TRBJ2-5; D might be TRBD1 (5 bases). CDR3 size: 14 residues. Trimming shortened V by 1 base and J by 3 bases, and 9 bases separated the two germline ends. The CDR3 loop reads CASSLGVGEETQYF. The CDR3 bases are TGTGCCAGCAGTTTAGGTGTAGGGGAAGAGACCCAGTACTTC.

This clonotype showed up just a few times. CDR3 amino acids: CASSSGTGSTGELFF. The CDR3 DNA follows: TGCGCCAGCAGCTCTGGGACGGGGAGCACCGGGGAGCTGTTTTTT. V gene TRBV5-1 combines with J gene TRBJ2-2; D may match TRBD1 or TRBD2 (5 bases each). The CDR3 has 15 amino acids. Germline V gene sequence: CDR1 SGHRS, CDR2 YFSETQ. V was cut by 3 bases and J by 4 bases, with 13 bases left in between.

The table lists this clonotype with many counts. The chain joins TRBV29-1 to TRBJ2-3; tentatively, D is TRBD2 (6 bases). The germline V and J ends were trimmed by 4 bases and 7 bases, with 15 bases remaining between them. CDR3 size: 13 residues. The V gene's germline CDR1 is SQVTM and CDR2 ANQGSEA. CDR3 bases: TGCAGCGTTGGCACGGGGGTGGTGAATACGCAGTATTTT. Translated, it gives CSVGTGVVNTQYF.

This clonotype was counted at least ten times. The CDR3 sequence: CASSDTAGTGDIQYF. The CDR3 region has the DNA TGCGCCAGCAGCGACACCGCCGGGACAGGGGACATTCAGTACTTC. The V call is TRBV5-1, the J call TRBJ2-4; 10 bases agree with TRBD1. The length of the CDR3 is 15 residues. J lost 8 bases, V lost 4 bases, and 9 bases had no gene match. Per the germline V gene, CDR1 is SGHRS and CDR2 is YFSETQ.

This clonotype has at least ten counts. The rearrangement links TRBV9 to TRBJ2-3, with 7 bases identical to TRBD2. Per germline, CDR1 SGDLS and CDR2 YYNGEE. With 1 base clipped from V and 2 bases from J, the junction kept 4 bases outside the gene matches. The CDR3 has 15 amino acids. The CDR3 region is CASSVMRGYTDTQYF. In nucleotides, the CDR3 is TGTGCCAGCAGCGTAATGCGGGGGTACACAGATACGCAGTATTTT.

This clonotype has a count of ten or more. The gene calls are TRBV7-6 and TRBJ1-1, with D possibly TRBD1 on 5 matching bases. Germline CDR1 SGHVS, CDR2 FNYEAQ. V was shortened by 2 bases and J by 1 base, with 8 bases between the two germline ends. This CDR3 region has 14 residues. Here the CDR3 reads CASSLTGGNTEAFF. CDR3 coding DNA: TGTGCCAGCAGCTTAACGGGGGGGAACACTGAAGCTTTCTTT.

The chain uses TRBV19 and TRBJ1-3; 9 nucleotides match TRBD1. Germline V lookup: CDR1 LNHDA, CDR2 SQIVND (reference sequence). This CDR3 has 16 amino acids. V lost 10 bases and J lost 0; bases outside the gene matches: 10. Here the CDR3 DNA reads TGTGCCACCTCACCACAGGGGGCATTCTCTGGAAACACCATATATTTT. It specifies CATSPQGAFSGNTIYF.

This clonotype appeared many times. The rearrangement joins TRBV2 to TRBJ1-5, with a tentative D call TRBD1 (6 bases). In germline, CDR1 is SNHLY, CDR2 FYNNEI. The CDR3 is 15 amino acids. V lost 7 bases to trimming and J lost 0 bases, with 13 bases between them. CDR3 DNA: TGTGCCAGCAAGGGGGGAGGGCATAGCAATCAGCCCCAGCATTTT. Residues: CASKGGGHSNQPQHF.

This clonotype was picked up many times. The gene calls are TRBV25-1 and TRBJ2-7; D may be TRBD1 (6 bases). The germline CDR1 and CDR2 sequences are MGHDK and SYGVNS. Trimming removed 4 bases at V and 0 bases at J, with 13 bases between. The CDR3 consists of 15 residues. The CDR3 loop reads CASSVRQASSYEQYF. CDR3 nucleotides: TGTGCCAGCAGTGTTAGACAGGCGAGCTCCTACGAGCAGTACTTC.

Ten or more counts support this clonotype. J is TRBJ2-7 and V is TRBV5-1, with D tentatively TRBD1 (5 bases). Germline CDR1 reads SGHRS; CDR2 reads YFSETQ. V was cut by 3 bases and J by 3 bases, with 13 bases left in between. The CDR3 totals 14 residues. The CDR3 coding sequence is TGCGCCAGCAGCTCCCCCCACAGGATCTACGAGCAGTACGTC. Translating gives CASSSPHRIYEQYV.

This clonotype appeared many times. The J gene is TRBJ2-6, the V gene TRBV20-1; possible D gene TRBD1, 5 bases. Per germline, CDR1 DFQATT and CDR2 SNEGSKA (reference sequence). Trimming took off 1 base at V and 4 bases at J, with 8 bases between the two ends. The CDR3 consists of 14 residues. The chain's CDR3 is CSARGRAGANVLTF. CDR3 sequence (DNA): TGCAGTGCTAGAGGCAGGGCCGGGGCCAACGTCCTGACTTTC.